This record looks at one TCR beta chain sequence and its context. The antigen is unknown. The table came from immunoSEQ multiplex PCR; TCRdb's copy has only in-frame clones and leaves some out. The top ten clones hold 3% to 4% of a sample with some 97,000 clones, around nine tenths of them seen once. The source of the sample is a study of T cell responses to AZD1222 COVID-19 vaccine. On the study more broadly: Second-dose intervals of approximately 4 or approximately 12 weeks were pooled.

The study, taken as a whole, reports: Spike-wide coverage was observed for vaccine-associated CD4 TCRs, with dominant responses at 160-218 and 743-854. Among AZD1222 vaccinees, only six or seven were seropositive at baseline. All repertoire sampling was performed exclusively after the peak T cell response.

The V end was cut by 0 bases, the J end by 1 base, with 12 bases between. Germline V gene sequence: CDR1 SGHRS, CDR2 YFSETQ. CDR3 size: 16 residues. The sequencing here drew on peripheral blood, taken on day 0 of AZD1222 vaccination. This receptor was obtained from an adult in good health. V gene TRBV5-1 combines with J gene TRBJ2-3; D is possibly TRBD1 or TRBD2 (6 bases each). The CDR3 nucleotides read TGCGCCAGCAGCTTGGCCGGTGGGGGGCGCACAGATACGCAGTATTTT. Amino acids: CASSLAGGGRTDTQYF.